These T cell receptor beta chains were read from a single sample in a study of T cell responses to AZD1222 COVID-19 vaccine. Method: immunoSEQ multiplex PCR; TCRdb's copy keeps in-frame clones and lacks some. Altogether around 140,000 clones are present, 90% to 95% being singletons, with the ten largest covering about 3.8%. Source: peripheral blood, taken 28 days after the second AZD1222 dose. All receptors come from an adult who received the AZD1222 COVID-19 vaccine. Both conserved end residues are trimmed from each CDR3. A D gene is named only where the DNA matches it firmly.

D	V	CDR3
-	TRBV6-5	ASSTFGVNEKLF
TRBD1	TRBV19	ASIRDREGNTEAF
-	TRBV5-8	ASTVAWDAYEQY
-	TRBV5-6	ASSLGQGGIIGANVLT
-	TRBV28	ASSLVGGRLNSPLH
-	TRBV6-4	ASSDSRTSPLH
TRBD2	TRBV7-2	ASWLAGAHEQY
-	TRBV6-2/TRBV6-3	ASSYSGAPGNQPQH
-	TRBV19	ASNPGWGANNQPQH
TRBD2	TRBV3-1/TRBV3-2	ASSQGGDTYEQY
-	TRBV5-5	ASSWNPDDQPQH
-	TRBV7-3	ASSPDRETYNEQF
TRBD1	TRBV7-8	ASSRLTGVGEKLF
TRBD2	TRBV19	ASSTSGTSPYNEQF
TRBD2	TRBV6-6	ASGELADNEQF
-	TRBV24-1	ATSDLGGTDTQY
TRBD1	TRBV3-1/TRBV3-2	ASSQDQGVSSYNEQF
-	TRBV7-2	ASSYTEEQY
-	TRBV6-5	AITLGTSREVGT
-	TRBV27	ASSSLYQKSYEQY
-	TRBV20-1	SASFGARTDTQY
TRBD1	TRBV6-5	ASSLQGARTEAF
-	TRBV7-9	ASSPEGGGQPQH
-	TRBV9	ASSVGGLGTEAF
-	TRBV25-1	ASSESFTEAF
-	TRBV6-1	ASSDHTDTQY
-	TRBV30	AWSLRSGQPQH
-	TRBV5-1	ASSLEHTNSPLH
-	TRBV7-9	AGGRDPYNSPLH
-	TRBV19	ASSPGTELYEQY
TRBD1	TRBV4-1	ASPYRGSGNTIY
-	TRBV7-2	ASSYSGTIGSGNTIY
-	TRBV12-5	ASGLDGVTQY
-	TRBV11-2	ASSPRPLGERTRYNEQF
-	TRBV7-2	ASSLLGSYGYT
-	TRBV9	ASSVVGVSYNEQF
-	TRBV11-2	ASSLGGGGRFHNEQF
-	TRBV23-1	ASSLIRREAF
-	TRBV5-1	ASSREELYEQY
-	TRBV5-1	ASSFRGDPTETQY
-	TRBV7-3	ASSSGQNGETQY
TRBD2	TRBV18	ASSPGTRGSGELF
-	TRBV7-9	ASSFMIGGSGNTIY
TRBD1	TRBV27	ASSLSRDRNSPLH
-	TRBV6-5	ASNLRSPFEQF
TRBD2	TRBV27	ASSALGAGRRGETQY
-	TRBV2	ASSRDTQPEQAF
-	TRBV19	ASSMYMGPEQY
-	TRBV5-1	ASSLKGALDHT